The 32 T cell receptor beta chains in this list originate from one sample, sequenced in a study of Ad26.COV2.S vaccination and SARS-CoV-2 variants. Assay: immunoSEQ multiplex PCR; the TCRdb copy retains only in-frame clones and omits some. Of 300,000 to 350,000 clones in the sample, around 83% were seen once. As for treatment: around 19 received Ad26.COV2.S at low or high dose, single or two shots; several received placebo; per-sample allocation not given. Each sample was drawn 63 days after the first injection (of vaccine or placebo). The sample here was peripheral blood, taken in a trial of Ad26.COV2.S vaccine versus placebo. These TCRs come from a person aged 18-65 years who received the Ad26.COV2.S COVID-19 vaccine or a placebo.

The table lists this clone with a few counts. This rearrangement joins TRBV5-1 to TRBJ2-3; perhaps TRBD1 as D (5 bases). V was cut by 5 bases and J by 3 bases, with 10 bases left in between. CDR3 length: 13 amino acids. Germline V gene sequence: CDR1 SGHRS, CDR2 YFSETQ. The CDR3 DNA sequence: TGCGCCAGCAGACAGGATGCGACAGATACGCAGTATTTT. Protein product: CASRQDATDTQYF. The full variable domain, in which reference TRBV5-1 and TRBJ2-3 provide the parts outside the CDR3, is KAGVTQTPRYLIKTRGQQVTLSCSPISGHRSVSWYQQTPGQGLQFLFEYFSETQRNKGNFPGRFSGRQFSNSRSEMNVSTLELGDSALYLCASRQDATDTQYFGPGTRLTVL.

The table lists this clone with a count of one. It is likely a read error, because the conserved phenylalanine at the end of the CDR3 is missing. The limits of the CDR3 on the DNA are not certain, so only TCRdb's listed CDR3 is given. CDR3 residues: CASSPSRVRNPPKRRG. The chain carries TRBV5-5 and TRBJ2-6; the tabulated D call, TRBD1, remains unverified against the DNA. The V gene's germline CDR1 is SGHKS and CDR2 YYEKEE (reference sequence). The CDR3 is made up of 16 amino acids, end residues included.

The J gene is TRBJ2-5, the V gene TRBV14; 7 bases line up with TRBD2. CDR3 length: 16 amino acids. V lost 4 bases to trimming and J lost 5 bases; unmatched junction nucleotides: 13. Germline lookup yields CDR1 SGHDN and CDR2 FVKESK. DNA for the CDR3: TGTGCCAGCAGCCGAGTCGGTGGACTAGTCGGGGAGACCCAGTACTTC. Translated: CASSRVGGLVGETQYF. Complete variable domain (other parts from reference TRBV14 and TRBJ2-5): EAGVTQFPSHSVIEKGQTVTLRCDPISGHDNLYWYRRVMGKEIKFLLHFVKESKQDESGMPNNRFLAERTGGTYSTLKVQPAELEDSGVYFCASSRVGGLVGETQYFGPGTRLLVL.

The chain couples TRBV6-1 to TRBJ1-2; a possible D gene is TRBD1 (6 bases). The CDR3 loop spans 13 amino acids. Looked up from germline, CDR1 is MNHNS and CDR2 is SASEGT. With 2 bases removed from V and 8 bases from J, the gap between germline ends came to 12 bases. CDR3 region: CASSESQGRGYTF. In DNA form, the CDR3 reads TGTGCCAGCAGTGAATCACAGGGTAGGGGCTACACCTTC.

In nucleotides, the CDR3 is TGTGCCACCAGCAGAGATCGGGCCCGGGGGAGCTATGGCTACACCTTC. The encoded protein is CATSRDRARGSYGYTF. The V and J genes are TRBV15 and TRBJ1-2; D is possibly TRBD1 (5 bases). CDR1 and CDR2 (germline): LNHNV, YYDKDF (reference sequence). This CDR3 has 16 amino acids. V shed 0 bases and J shed 4 bases, with 15 bases lying between them.

The DNA of the CDR3 is TGCGCCAGCAGCTTCGGGGTGGGAAACTATGGCTACACCTTC. This encodes CASSFGVGNYGYTF. V and J are TRBV5-1 and TRBJ1-2; no firm D call. Trimming pared 2 bases from V and 2 bases from J, leaving 10 bases between. The CDR3 has 14 residues. Germline values: CDR1 SGHRS, CDR2 YFSETQ.

This clone was observed a handful of times. The CDR3 DNA follows: TGTGCCAGCAGCTCCACACGGGACACTCCCAACTATGGCTACACCTTC. It encodes CASSSTRDTPNYGYTF. The chain has TRBV13 and TRBJ1-2, with TRBD1 as a possible D gene (6 bases). CDR3 length: 16 residues. Germline V gene lookup returns CDR1 PRHDT and CDR2 FYEKMQ (reference sequence). Trimming took off 4 bases at V and 2 bases at J, with 17 bases between the two ends.

The CDR3, as DNA: TGTGCCAGCAGCCCAACCCGTGGGACTAGCGCTATCAATGAGCAGTTCTTC. Encoded protein: CASSPTRGTSAINEQFF. V and J are TRBV11-3 and TRBJ2-1; 10 bases are shared with TRBD2. Germline-derived CDR1 and CDR2 are SGHNT and YENEEA. J gave up 6 bases and V 5 bases, and 13 bases lay outside the gene matches. The length of the CDR3 is 17 residues.

In this sample, this clone turned up a few times. The J gene is TRBJ2-3, the V gene TRBV5-1, with D possibly called TRBD1 or TRBD2 (5 bases each). The CDR3 consists of 15 residues. CDR1 and CDR2 from the germline V gene are SGHRS and YFSETQ. The V and J ends lost 5 bases and 0 bases respectively, with 13 bases between them. The CDR3: CASRGDVASTDTQYF. For the CDR3, the DNA is TGCGCCAGCAGGGGGGACGTCGCTAGCACAGATACGCAGTATTTT.

The chain combines TRBV19 with TRBJ1-4; TRBD1 is a possible D gene (5 bases). Trimming left V 5 bases short and J 0 bases short, with 10 bases between. The CDR3 has 15 amino acids. Germline V gives CDR1 LNHDA, CDR2 SQIVND (reference sequence). The DNA of the CDR3 is TGTGCCAGTAGTTCGACAGAGGCAACTAATGAAAAACTGTTTTTT. Translating it yields CASSSTEATNEKLFF.

J is TRBJ2-7 and V is TRBV6-1; D is unresolved. Trimming took off 2 bases at V and 3 bases at J, with 5 bases between the two ends. The CDR3 length is 12 residues. Germline-derived CDR1 and CDR2 are MNHNS and SASEGT. CDR3 sequence: CASSEYGYEQYF. CDR3 nucleotide sequence: TGTGCCAGCAGTGAATACGGCTACGAGCAGTACTTC.

The V call is TRBV18, the J call TRBJ1-6, with D unresolved. Germline CDR1 KGHSH, CDR2 LQKENI. The CDR3 contains 15 residues. Trimming took 3 bases from V and 8 from J, leaving 14 bases between them. CDR3: CASSPSRTEDSPLHF. For the CDR3, the DNA is TGTGCCAGCTCACCGTCGCGGACGGAAGATTCACCCCTCCACTTT.

This clone was detected once. The chain links TRBV19 to TRBJ2-2, with 8 bases lining up with TRBD1. The CDR3 covers 16 residues. Looked up from germline, CDR1 is LNHDA and CDR2 is SQIVND (reference sequence). V shed 2 bases, J shed 6 bases, and the junction held 8 bases outside the gene matches. CDR3 DNA sequence: TGTGCCAGTAGTATAAGCCGGACAGGGAGGTCCGGGGAGCTGTTTTTT. The encoded protein is CASSISRTGRSGELFF.

V and J are TRBV6-6 and TRBJ1-1; TRBD1 matches 7 bases. Germline V gene data show CDR1 as MNHNY and CDR2 as SVGAGI (reference sequence). The trim removed 6 bases at V and 4 bases at J, leaving 5 bases unmatched. This CDR3 has 13 residues. CDR3 amino acids: CASSRGYGTEAFF. CDR3 nucleotides: TGTGCCAGCAGCAGGGGGTACGGCACTGAAGCTTTCTTT.

In its sample, this clone was seen a few times. Within the sample, other DNA sequences also encode this same CDR3. V and J are TRBV6-2 or TRBV6-3 and TRBJ2-2, with D tentatively TRBD1 (6 bases). CDR3 length: 14 residues. Germline CDR1 MNHEY, CDR2 SVGEGT. V gave up 0 bases and J gave up 6 bases, with 8 bases separating them. This chain's CDR3 is CASSYSRGSGELFF. The CDR3 DNA follows: TGTGCCAGCAGTTACTCAAGGGGGTCCGGGGAGCTGTTTTTT.

The genes are TRBV14 and TRBJ1-6; 7 nucleotides line up with TRBD1. The V gene end was trimmed by 5 bases and the J gene end by 10 bases; junction bases not matched to a gene: 11. The CDR3 extends over 15 amino acids. Germline V gene sequence: CDR1 SGHDN, CDR2 FVKESK. CDR3 bases: TGTGCCAGCAGCGTGTTCAGGGGGAAGGGGTCACCCCTCCACTTT. Translating it yields CASSVFRGKGSPLHF.

The J gene is TRBJ2-2, the V gene TRBV3-1 (or the pseudogene TRBV3-2); unclear D gene. The CDR3 length is 13 residues. Per germline, CDR1 LGHDT and CDR2 YNNKEL (reference sequence). Between the trimmed V and J ends, which lost 5 bases and 6 bases, there was a span of 10 bases. CDR3 sequence (DNA): TGTGCCAGCAGCACGTGGAATCCCGGGGAGCTGTTTTTT. Amino acids: CASSTWNPGELFF.

This clone has more than one count but fewer than ten. This chain uses TRBV5-4 with TRBJ1-6; 8 bases align to TRBD1. With 3 bases clipped from V and 6 bases from J, the junction kept 5 bases outside the gene matches. This CDR3 has 15 residues. CDR1 and CDR2 (germline): SGHNT, YYREEE (reference sequence). In nucleotides, the CDR3 is TGTGCCAGCAGCTCAGGACAGGGTGGTAATTCACCCCTCCACTTT. The encoded protein is CASSSGQGGNSPLHF.

This chain connects TRBV30 to TRBJ1-6, with unresolved D. With 2 bases removed from V and 13 bases from J, the gap between germline ends came to 15 bases. Germline V gene data show CDR1 as GTSNPN and CDR2 as SVGIG (reference sequence). This CDR3 spans 13 amino acids. The CDR3 region is CAWSKLDGSPLHF. In nucleotides, the CDR3 is TGTGCCTGGAGTAAACTCGATGGATCGCCCCTCCACTTT.

The chain couples TRBV4-1 to TRBJ1-6; 8 bases map to TRBD1. The CDR3 is 17 amino acids. The germline gives CDR1 MGHRA, CDR2 YSYEKL. Trimming removed 0 bases from V and 6 bases from J; junction bases left unmatched: 7. CDR3 coding DNA: TGCGCCAGCAGCCAAGAGGGGGGACAGGTTAGTAATTCACCCCTCCACTTT. Its protein is CASSQEGGQVSNSPLHF.

V gene TRBV27 combines with J gene TRBJ2-3; D not certain. This CDR3 contains 13 residues. Trimming stripped 3 bases from V and 10 bases from J, with 14 bases between. Looked up from germline, CDR1 is MNHEY and CDR2 is SMNVEV (reference sequence). CDR3 sequence (DNA): TGTGCCAGCAGTTTCCTTATCACGGGTGCGCAGTATTTT. This translates into CASSFLITGAQYF.

The V call is TRBV2, the J call TRBJ2-1; 8 nucleotides agree with TRBD2. Trimming took 7 bases from V and 3 from J; bases not matched to a gene: 11. The CDR3 extends over 16 amino acids. CDR1 and CDR2 from the germline V gene are SNHLY and FYNNEI. The CDR3 DNA sequence: TGTGCCAGCAAGAGCTTCGGGGGGGGCCTCTACAATGAGCAGTTCTTC. Amino acid sequence: CASKSFGGGLYNEQFF. The full variable domain, with the rest looked up from reference TRBV2 and TRBJ2-1, is EPEVTQTPSHQVTQMGQEVILRCVPISNHLYFYWYRQILGQKVEFLVSFYNNEISEKSEIFDDQFSVERPDGSNFTLKIRSTKLEDSAMYFCASKSFGGGLYNEQFFGPGTRLTVL.

This chain joins TRBV30 and TRBJ1-1; 7 bases align to TRBD1. The germline V gene has CDR1 GTSNPN and CDR2 SVGIG (reference sequence). Trimming removed 1 base from V and 2 bases from J; junction bases left unmatched: 7. The CDR3 is made up of 15 amino acids. The CDR3 DNA sequence: TGTGCCTGGAGTGAGGGGGCCGACCCTAACACTGAAGCTTTCTTT. This sequence encodes CAWSEGADPNTEAFF.

The V call is TRBV5-6, the J call TRBJ1-5, with a weak D call TRBD1 (6 bases). V dropped 2 bases and J dropped 7 bases, with 7 bases sitting between them. The CDR3 loop spans 12 amino acids. Germline V gene lookup returns CDR1 SGHDT and CDR2 YYEEEE. CDR3 in amino acids: CASSLQGQPQHF. The CDR3, as DNA: TGTGCCAGCAGCTTACAGGGACAGCCCCAGCATTTT.

This clone was observed once. V usage is TRBV2 and J usage is TRBJ2-5, with D tentatively TRBD1 or TRBD2 (8 bases each). Looked up from germline, CDR1 is SNHLY and CDR2 is FYNNEI. Trimming left V 8 bases short and J 4 bases short, with 20 bases between. The CDR3 runs to 15 residues. CDR3 bases: TGTGCCAGCGGACAGGGACTAGTAGTTACAGAGACCCAGTACTTC. As protein: CASGQGLVVTETQYF.

J is TRBJ2-7 and V is TRBV21-1. TRBV21-1 counts as a pseudogene. This CDR3 is built from 12 residues. CDR3 DNA sequence: TGTGCCAGCAGCAAAGAGGCCTACGAGCAGTACTTC. Translated, it gives CASSKEAYEQYF.

The chain links TRBV6-5 to TRBJ1-1; D is uncertain. V was trimmed by 8 bases and J by 5 bases, leaving 12 bases between them. Germline V lookup: CDR1 MNHEY, CDR2 SVGAGI. The CDR3 length is 12 residues. The CDR3 spells CASRREGTEAFF. In nucleotides, the CDR3 is TGTGCCAGCCGTCGCGAAGGGACTGAAGCTTTCTTT.

The CDR3 loop is CATSATSGGPVETQYF. CDR3 nucleotides: TGTGCCACCAGCGCGACTAGCGGGGGGCCGGTAGAGACCCAGTACTTC. V gene TRBV15 combines with J gene TRBJ2-5, with TRBD2 identical over 13 bases. Trimming at V came to 5 bases and at J to 4 bases, leaving 7 bases not matched to a gene. Germline CDR1 reads LNHNV; CDR2 reads YYDKDF (reference sequence). This CDR3 contains 16 residues.

The chain employs TRBV5-4 and TRBJ1-2; no definite D call. The CDR3 extends over 15 amino acids. CDR1 SGHNT and CDR2 YYREEE come from the germline V gene (reference sequence). V was clipped by 0 bases and J by 0 bases, with 9 bases between them. The CDR3 DNA is TGTGCCAGCAGCTTGGGGTTCGGGGCTAACTATGGCTACACCTTC. It specifies CASSLGFGANYGYTF.

The rearrangement joins TRBV19 to TRBJ1-2; TRBD1 matches at 7 bases. The CDR3 has 14 residues. Germline V lookup: CDR1 LNHDA, CDR2 SQIVND (reference sequence). V was pared by 2 bases and J by 4 bases, with 4 bases of the junction left unmatched. This chain's CDR3 is CASSIIHRGYGYTF. The CDR3 DNA is TGTGCCAGTAGTATAATACACAGGGGCTATGGCTACACCTTC.

This clone was observed a few times. The V call is TRBV2, the J call TRBJ1-5, with D possibly being TRBD1 (6 bases). The CDR3 totals 13 residues. The V gene's germline CDR1 is SNHLY and CDR2 FYNNEI. Deletions cut 6 bases from V and 6 bases from J, with 12 bases between. The CDR3 DNA follows: TGTGCCAGCAGCGGACAGACAAGTCAGCCCCAGCATTTT. Its translation: CASSGQTSQPQHF.

J is TRBJ2-7 and V is TRBV19; possibly TRBD1 for D (5 bases). Trimming removed 3 bases at V and 3 bases at J, with 6 bases between. This CDR3 has 12 amino acids. The germline V gene has CDR1 LNHDA and CDR2 SQIVND (reference sequence). CDR3 nucleotides: TGTGCCAGTAGTATCGACAGCTACGAGCAGTACTTC. It translates to CASSIDSYEQYF.